This T cell receptor (beta chain) was captured in a study of T cells expressing NK-cell markers. About the study: Sequencing of TCR beta repertoires drew on sorted CD3+CD56+NKG2C+, CD3+CD56+NKG2C- and CD3+CD56-NKG2C+ T cells. In the group of eight sequenced donors, seven were HCMV-seropositive and one was seronegative. Study-wide findings and caveats: Top CD8+ clonotypes included the dominant CD3+CD56+NKG2C+ clonotypes in roughly 6 donors.

In generating TCR beta cDNA, 5'RACE template switching with UMIs was used. Each CDR3 protein gets one entry in TCRdb, which reprocessed the 5' RACE reads and gives no DNA. The repertoire table contains 300,000 or so distinct CDR3 sequences. Worth noting for this clonotype: Antigen: not known.

The sequenced sample consisted of blood T cells: a sorted CD56 or NKG2C T cell subset, CD4+ or CD8+ T cells, or bulk PBMC T cells (not recorded which). The clonotype comes from a woman aged 18-70 years in good health.

The CDR3 spells CAWNGGRAQPQHF. V and J are TRBV30 and TRBJ1-5. This CDR3 is 13 amino acids long. Looked up from germline, CDR1 is GTSNPN and CDR2 is SVGIG (reference sequence).